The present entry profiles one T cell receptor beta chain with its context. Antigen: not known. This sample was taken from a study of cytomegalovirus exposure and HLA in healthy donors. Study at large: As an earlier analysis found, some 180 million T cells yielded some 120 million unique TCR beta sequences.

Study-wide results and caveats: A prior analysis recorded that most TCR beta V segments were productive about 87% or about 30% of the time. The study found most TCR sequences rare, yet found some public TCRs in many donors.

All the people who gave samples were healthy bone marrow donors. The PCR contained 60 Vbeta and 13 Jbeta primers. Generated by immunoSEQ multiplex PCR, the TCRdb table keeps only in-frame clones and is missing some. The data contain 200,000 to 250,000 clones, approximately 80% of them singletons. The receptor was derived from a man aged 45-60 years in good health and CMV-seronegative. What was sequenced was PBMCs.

The CDR3 nucleotides are TGTGCCAGCAGTTACTCGGACATAACAGATACGCAGTATTTT. It is translated as CASSYSDITDTQYF. The chain carries TRBV6-6 and TRBJ2-3; a possible D gene is TRBD1 (5 bases). The CDR3 runs to 14 residues. CDR1 and CDR2 from the germline V gene are MNHNY and SVGAGI (reference sequence). The ends were cut back, 0 bases at V and 3 bases at J, with 7 bases in the middle.